The 7 T cell receptor beta chains in this list originate from one sample, sequenced in a study of T cells in Graves' hyperthyroidism and ophthalmopathy. Amplification targeted TCR beta CDR3 regions from RNA transcripts. A first-round RT-PCR of the TCR CDR3 used the HTBI primer set. Using its own MiXCR run on the multiplex PCR reads, TCRdb lists one record per CDR3 protein. Among about 300,000 distinct CDR3 sequences listed, less than 30% were seen once. The material sequenced was blood. The receptor set was obtained from a man aged 35-49 years with Graves' hyperthyroidism that later progressed to Graves' ophthalmopathy.

This clonotype was observed many times. The chain joins TRBV2 to TRBJ2-7, with 8 bases identical to TRBD2. The ends lost 7 bases at V and 0 bases at J; junction bases unmatched: 5. The length of the CDR3 is 14 residues. CDR1 and CDR2 from the germline V gene are SNHLY and FYNNEI. The CDR3 coding sequence is TGTGCCAGCAAACAAAGCGGGAGCTCCTACGAGCAGTACTTC. It is translated as CASKQSGSSYEQYF.

Many counts were recorded for this clonotype. In DNA, the CDR3 is TGTGCCAGCAGCACCGGGGCATACTCCTACGAGCAGTACTTC. Residues: CASSTGAYSYEQYF. V and J are TRBV9 and TRBJ2-7; TRBD1 or TRBD2 may be the D gene (5 bases each). This CDR3 region has 14 residues. Germline V CDR1 and CDR2: SGDLS, YYNGEE. V lost 4 bases, J lost 0 bases, and 11 bases lay in between.

Ten or more counts support this clonotype. The chain recombines TRBV29-1 with TRBJ1-1; D may be TRBD1 (6 bases). Germline lookup yields CDR1 SQVTM and CDR2 ANQGSEA. The CDR3 covers 12 residues. V was pared by 7 bases and J by 0 bases, with 9 bases between. As DNA, the CDR3 is TGCAGCGGAGACAGGTTGAACACTGAAGCTTTCTTT. This encodes CSGDRLNTEAFF.

This clonotype came up many times. V and J are TRBV28 and TRBJ1-5; possible D gene TRBD1, 5 bases. V dropped 0 bases and J dropped 5 bases, with 14 bases sitting between them. The CDR3 runs to 16 residues. CDR1 and CDR2 from the germline V gene are MDHEN and SYDVKM. In DNA form, the CDR3 reads TGTGCCAGCAGTTTATGGTCCGGGACTGCCGATCAGCCCCAGCATTTT. Translating gives CASSLWSGTADQPQHF.

The table lists this clonotype with many counts. Its ends do not fully match the called genes, so a read error is possible. The rearrangement links TRBV15 to TRBJ1-5; TRBD1 is a possible D gene (5 bases). Germline CDR1 reads LNHNV; CDR2 reads YYDKDF (reference sequence). CDR3 length: 16 amino acids. The CDR3 protein is CATSRERLGASQLQHF. CDR3 DNA: TGTGCCACCAGCAGAGAACGACTTGGGGCGAGTCAGCTCCAGCATTTT.

This sequence joins TRBV2 and TRBJ2-7; possible D gene TRBD1, 6 bases. Germline values: CDR1 SNHLY, CDR2 FYNNEI. The CDR3 sequence is 13 residues long. The V gene lost 7 bases and the J gene lost 0 bases, with 10 bases spanning the gap. Written as DNA, the CDR3 is TGTGCCAGCACTTGGACAGACTCCTACGAGCAGTACTTC. This gives the protein CASTWTDSYEQYF.

This clonotype was recorded at least ten times. The chain links TRBV6-5 to TRBJ2-7, with TRBD2 matching over 11 bases. The V gene's germline CDR1 is MNHEY and CDR2 SVGAGI. J lost 3 bases, V lost 2 bases, and 6 bases had no gene match. The CDR3 has 16 amino acids. This CDR3 is CASSYLTSGRVYEQYF. DNA for the CDR3: TGTGCCAGCAGTTACCTTACTAGCGGGAGAGTCTACGAGCAGTACTTC.